These 28 T cell receptor beta chains came from one sample sequenced in a study of OX40 agonist ivuxolimab in advanced cancers. Assay used: immunoSEQ multiplex PCR; TCRdb lists only in-frame clones, some missing. This repertoire shows tens of thousands of clones, approximately 90% found once; its top ten account for roughly 9.7%. Sequencing used CD4+ or CD8+ T cells sorted from blood, obtained in a trial of the OX40 agonist ivuxolimab. Receptors originate from an adult with an advanced solid tumor such as melanoma, head and neck, liver or kidney cancer.

This chain uses TRBV10-2 with TRBJ1-6; D is ambiguous. V was pared by 5 bases and J by 5 bases, with 13 bases between. The CDR3 totals 15 residues. Per the germline V gene, CDR1 is WSHSY and CDR2 is SAAADI. In nucleotides, the CDR3 is TGCGCCAGCAGTCTGTTGAACATAGATAATTCACCCCTCCACTTT. Protein sequence: CASSLLNIDNSPLHF.

The J gene is TRBJ2-2, the V gene TRBV11-2; D may match TRBD1 or TRBD2 (6 bases each). Trimming shortened V by 3 bases and J by 6 bases, and 11 bases separated the two germline ends. This CDR3 is built from 14 residues. Germline loops: CDR1 SGHAT, CDR2 FQNNGV. The CDR3 loop is CASSLSGAAGELFF. The CDR3 nucleotides are TGTGCCAGCAGCTTGTCGGGGGCGGCCGGGGAGCTGTTTTTT.

The V and J genes are TRBV19 and TRBJ1-1; 8 bases fit TRBD1. V lost 5 bases to trimming and J lost 4 bases; unmatched junction nucleotides: 6. The CDR3 spans 14 residues. From germline, CDR1 is LNHDA and CDR2 SQIVND (reference sequence). CDR3 protein: CASSGDRGFTEAFF. The CDR3 DNA reads TGTGCCAGTAGTGGCGACAGGGGATTCACTGAAGCTTTCTTT.

In this sample, this clone turned up once. The chain combines TRBV19 with TRBJ1-4; D is perhaps TRBD1 (5 bases). The CDR3 spans 10 residues. The germline V gene encodes CDR1 LNHDA and CDR2 SQIVND (reference sequence). With 11 bases removed from V and 8 bases from J, the gap between germline ends came to 9 bases. The CDR3 protein is CAGGQEKLFF. The CDR3 DNA reads as TGTGCCGGGGGTCAAGAAAAACTGTTTTTT.

This chain uses TRBV6-5 with TRBJ1-2; D not certain. Germline lookup yields CDR1 MNHEY and CDR2 SVGAGI. This CDR3 is 15 amino acids long. V gave up 6 bases and J gave up 1 base, with 15 bases separating them. The CDR3 sequence is CASSSPSSINYGYTF. The CDR3 nucleotides read TGTGCCAGCAGCTCACCCTCCTCAATTAACTATGGCTACACCTTC.

By frequency in the sample, this clone is medium-sized (0.01 to 0.1%). The chain combines TRBV7-8 with TRBJ1-5; possible D gene TRBD1, 5 bases. V was clipped by 3 bases and J by 2 bases, with 8 bases between them. This CDR3 has 14 residues. The germline V gene has CDR1 SGHVS and CDR2 FQNEAQ. CDR3 in amino acids: CASSFWDGNQPQHF. The CDR3, as DNA: TGTGCCAGCAGCTTCTGGGACGGCAATCAGCCCCAGCATTTT. The variable domain in full, completed from reference TRBV7-8 and TRBJ1-5, reads GAGVSQSPRYKVAKRGQDVALRCDPISGHVSLFWYQQALGQGPEFLTYFQNEAQLDKSGLPSDRFFAERPEGSVSTLKIQRTQQEDSAVYLCASSFWDGNQPQHFGDGTRLSIL.

The V and J genes are TRBV9 and TRBJ2-3, with D hard to call. Trimming stripped 2 bases from V and 4 bases from J, with 11 bases between. Germline V gene sequence: CDR1 SGDLS, CDR2 YYNGEE. The CDR3 runs to 14 residues. The CDR3 region is CASSVGGLADTQYF. The CDR3 nucleotides read TGTGCCAGCAGCGTTGGTGGGTTGGCAGATACGCAGTATTTT. Using reference TRBV9 and TRBJ2-3 for the parts outside the CDR3, the full variable domain is DSGVTQTPKHLITATGQRVTLRCSPRSGDLSVYWYQQSLDQGLQFLIQYYNGEERAKGNILERFSAQQFPDLHSELNLSSLELGDSALYFCASSVGGLADTQYFGPGTRLTVL.

The CDR3 DNA is TGTGCCAGCAGCTTGTCTCGTGCACAGAATGAAGCTTTCTTT. Translated: CASSLSRAQNEAFF. The rearrangement joins TRBV5-8 to TRBJ1-1; no clear D gene. The CDR3 totals 14 residues. The germline gives CDR1 SGHTS, CDR2 YDEGEE. The germline V and J ends were trimmed by 1 base and 7 bases, with 14 bases remaining between them.

The gene calls are TRBV6-5 and TRBJ2-7; TRBD2 matches at 7 bases. In germline, CDR1 is MNHEY, CDR2 SVGAGI. This CDR3 contains 15 residues. V gave up 0 bases and J gave up 3 bases; unmatched junction bases: 5. Written as DNA, the CDR3 is TGTGCCAGCAGTTACTCGAGCGGGGAGGGCTACGAGCAGTACTTC. It translates to CASSYSSGEGYEQYF.

The chain uses TRBV6-5 and TRBJ2-1, with TRBD2 matching over 9 bases. The J segment lost 7 bases and the V segment lost 0 bases, leaving 7 bases of the junction unmatched. There are 16 residues in the CDR3. CDR1 MNHEY and CDR2 SVGAGI come from the germline V gene. DNA for the CDR3: TGTGCCAGCAGTTACTCGGGCGGGAGGGCCTTGAATGAGCAGTTCTTC. This sequence encodes CASSYSGGRALNEQFF.

The rearrangement uses TRBV5-1 and TRBJ2-3; TRBD2 matches at 7 bases. Germline V gene lookup returns CDR1 SGHRS and CDR2 YFSETQ. The CDR3 consists of 13 residues. Trimming took 10 bases from V and 3 from J; bases not matched to a gene: 8. The CDR3 region is CAGSRGGTDTQYF. Written as DNA, the CDR3 is TGCGCCGGCTCGCGGGGAGGGACAGATACGCAGTATTTT.

The chain employs TRBV11-2 and TRBJ2-3, with TRBD2 as a possible D gene (5 bases). Germline CDR1 SGHAT, CDR2 FQNNGV. V was shortened by 7 bases and J by 0 bases, with 11 bases between the two germline ends. CDR3 size: 14 residues. The CDR3 DNA reads TGTGCCAGCACCGGGATATCTAGCACAGATACGCAGTATTTT. It encodes CASTGISSTDTQYF.

The chain employs TRBV25-1 and TRBJ2-1; D perhaps matches TRBD1 (6 bases). Deletions cut 0 bases from V and 7 bases from J, with 13 bases between. The germline V gene encodes CDR1 MGHDK and CDR2 SYGVNS. This CDR3 spans 15 amino acids. The CDR3 nucleotides are TGTGCCAGCAGTGAATATAAGTACAGGGATAATGAGCAGTTCTTC. Its protein product is CASSEYKYRDNEQFF.

The chain carries TRBV30 and TRBJ2-7, with D possibly TRBD2 on 5 matching bases. Germline V CDR1 and CDR2: GTSNPN, SVGIG (reference sequence). CDR3 length equals 13 residues. The V and J ends lost 0 bases and 4 bases respectively, with 10 bases between them. The CDR3 sequence: CAWSVGDSYEQYF. In DNA form, the CDR3 reads TGTGCCTGGAGTGTCGGGGATTCGTACGAGCAGTACTTC. The full variable domain, in which reference TRBV30 and TRBJ2-7 provide the parts outside the CDR3, is SQTIHQWPATLVQPVGSPLSLECTVEGTSNPNLYWYRQAAGRGLQLLFYSVGIGQISSEVPQNLSASRPQDRQFILSSKKLLLSDSGFYLCAWSVGDSYEQYFGPGTRLTVT.

This chain uses TRBV30 with TRBJ2-1; D is possibly TRBD1 or TRBD2 (6 bases each). Germline V gene sequence: CDR1 GTSNPN, CDR2 SVGIG (reference sequence). The V gene lost 0 bases and the J gene lost 10 bases, with 13 bases spanning the gap. The CDR3 covers 13 residues. The CDR3 DNA sequence: TGTGCCTGGAGTGTACTAAGGGGGGACGAGCAGTTCTTC. This codes for CAWSVLRGDEQFF. The complete variable domain, with remaining parts taken from reference TRBV30 and TRBJ2-1, reads SQTIHQWPATLVQPVGSPLSLECTVEGTSNPNLYWYRQAAGRGLQLLFYSVGIGQISSEVPQNLSASRPQDRQFILSSKKLLLSDSGFYLCAWSVLRGDEQFFGPGTRLTVL.

V and J are TRBV15 and TRBJ1-1; maybe TRBD1 (5 bases). Germline-derived CDR1 and CDR2 are LNHNV and YYDKDF (reference sequence). The CDR3 is 14 residues long. V was cut by 0 bases and J by 1 base, with 6 bases left in between. As DNA, the CDR3 is TGTGCCACCAGCAGAGAGGGGCGGAACACTGAAGCTTTCTTT. This gives the protein CATSREGRNTEAFF. The whole variable domain, filled in from reference TRBV15 and TRBJ1-1, reads DAMVIQNPRYQVTQFGKPVTLSCSQTLNHNVMYWYQQKSSQAPKLLFHYYDKDFNNEADTPDNFQSRRPNTSFCFLDIRSPGLGDTAMYLCATSREGRNTEAFFGQGTRLTVV.

V and J are TRBV7-9 and TRBJ2-1; D might be TRBD1 or TRBD2, each matching 5 bases. The CDR3 is made up of 17 amino acids. The V end was cut by 0 bases, the J end by 9 bases, with 21 bases between. Per germline, CDR1 SEHNR and CDR2 FQNEAQ (reference sequence). The CDR3 DNA reads TGTGCCAGCAGCTTAGCGGATCAGAGGGGTAGCCCCGGTGAGCAGTTCTTC. Amino acid sequence: CASSLADQRGSPGEQFF.

The chain recombines TRBV5-1 with TRBJ1-1; no clear D gene. CDR1 and CDR2 from the germline V gene are SGHRS and YFSETQ. V gave up 4 bases and J gave up 3 bases, with 10 bases separating them. This CDR3 is built from 13 residues. The CDR3: CASSDIWDTEAFF. DNA of the CDR3: TGCGCCAGCAGCGACATCTGGGACACTGAAGCTTTCTTT.

This chain connects TRBV7-9 to TRBJ2-7; D uncertain. The germline gives CDR1 SEHNR, CDR2 FQNEAQ (reference sequence). CDR3 length: 10 amino acids. The V gene lost 8 bases and the J gene lost 5 bases, with 7 bases spanning the gap. CDR3 DNA sequence: TGTGCCAGCCACCACGACGAGCAGTACTTC. Residues: CASHHDEQYF.

This chain joins TRBV27 and TRBJ1-2; TRBD1 matches 11 bases. CDR3 length: 18 amino acids. The junction had 13 bases not matched to a gene; V was cut back by 0 bases and J by 7 bases. Germline loops: CDR1 MNHEY, CDR2 SMNVEV (reference sequence). The CDR3 sequence: CASSLSIGDRGLTGGYTF. In nucleotides, the CDR3 is TGTGCCAGCAGTTTATCCATAGGGGACAGGGGGTTAACTGGTGGCTACACCTTC.

This clone has only a few counts. This sequence joins TRBV30 and TRBJ1-1; D ambiguous. From germline, CDR1 is GTSNPN and CDR2 SVGIG (reference sequence). The V end lost 0 bases, the J end lost 11 bases, and 13 bases lay between the germline ends. This CDR3 has 12 residues. The CDR3 here is CAWSVEGRWAFF. Written as DNA, the CDR3 is TGTGCCTGGAGTGTCGAGGGAAGGTGGGCTTTCTTT.

V and J are TRBV28 and TRBJ2-5; weak D call: TRBD2 (6 bases). The CDR3 has 14 amino acids. V was shortened by 1 base and J by 7 bases, with 13 bases between the two germline ends. Germline V lookup: CDR1 MDHEN, CDR2 SYDVKM. Written as DNA, the CDR3 is TGTGCCAGCAGTTTATTCAGGTTGGGGGGGACCCAGTACTTC. Translating gives CASSLFRLGGTQYF.

V usage is TRBV25-1 and J usage is TRBJ2-1; D remains unclear. The CDR3 totals 11 residues. Germline CDR1 MGHDK, CDR2 SYGVNS. Trimming stripped 6 bases from V and 3 bases from J, with 3 bases between. The CDR3 sequence is CASRLYNEQFF. Written as DNA, the CDR3 is TGTGCCAGCAGACTCTACAATGAGCAGTTCTTC.

This chain uses TRBV7-9 with TRBJ1-2, with TRBD1 matching over 7 bases. J was trimmed by 8 bases and V by 5 bases; bases with no gene match: 8. Per the germline V gene, CDR1 is SEHNR and CDR2 is FQNEAQ (reference sequence). The CDR3 contains 13 residues. CDR3 in amino acids: CASSLGTAWGYTF. CDR3 coding DNA: TGTGCCAGCAGCCTTGGGACAGCCTGGGGCTACACCTTC.

V and J are TRBV7-9 and TRBJ2-5; tentatively, D is TRBD1 (5 bases). The length of the CDR3 is 17 residues. Trimming removed 0 bases at V and 5 bases at J, with 19 bases between. Per the germline V gene, CDR1 is SEHNR and CDR2 is FQNEAQ (reference sequence). CDR3 sequence: CASSLAFPQGFWETQYF. The CDR3 nucleotides read TGTGCCAGCAGCTTAGCCTTCCCCCAGGGATTCTGGGAGACCCAGTACTTC.

The chain is built from TRBV13 and TRBJ2-3; no reliable D call. Trimming stripped 1 base from V and 3 bases from J, with 8 bases between. Germline V gene data show CDR1 as PRHDT and CDR2 as FYEKMQ (reference sequence). CDR3 length: 14 amino acids. The CDR3 is CASSLDLRTDTQYF. The CDR3 bases are TGTGCCAGCAGCTTAGATCTGCGAACAGATACGCAGTATTTT.

This chain connects TRBV25-1 to TRBJ2-1; TRBD2 agrees at 9 bases. The J segment lost 8 bases and the V segment lost 7 bases, leaving 6 bases of the junction unmatched. The length of the CDR3 is 13 residues. CDR1 and CDR2 (germline): MGHDK, SYGVNS. CDR3 residues: CASIRAGGYEQFF. The CDR3 DNA reads as TGTGCCAGCATCCGAGCGGGAGGCTATGAGCAGTTCTTC.

V gene TRBV18 combines with J gene TRBJ2-7; 11 bases agree with TRBD1. CDR1 and CDR2 from the germline V gene are KGHSH and LQKENI. There are 15 residues in the CDR3. J was trimmed by 4 bases and V by 0 bases; bases with no gene match: 2. The CDR3 nucleotides are TGTGCCAGCTCACCACCGGGACAGGGGGGTTACGAGCAGTACTTC. Translating it yields CASSPPGQGGYEQYF.